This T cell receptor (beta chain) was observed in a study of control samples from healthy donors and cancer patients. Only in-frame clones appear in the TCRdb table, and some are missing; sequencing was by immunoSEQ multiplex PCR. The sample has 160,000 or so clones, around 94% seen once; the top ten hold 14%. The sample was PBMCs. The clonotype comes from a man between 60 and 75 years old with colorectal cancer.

The CDR3, as DNA: TGCGCCAGCAGCTTGGAAGCCAATTCACCCCTCCACTTT. Its protein product is CASSLEANSPLHF. The rearrangement links TRBV5-1 to TRBJ1-6; D ambiguous. Germline lookup yields CDR1 SGHRS and CDR2 YFSETQ. This CDR3 region has 13 residues. The V end lost 0 bases, the J end lost 7 bases, and 5 bases lay between the germline ends.